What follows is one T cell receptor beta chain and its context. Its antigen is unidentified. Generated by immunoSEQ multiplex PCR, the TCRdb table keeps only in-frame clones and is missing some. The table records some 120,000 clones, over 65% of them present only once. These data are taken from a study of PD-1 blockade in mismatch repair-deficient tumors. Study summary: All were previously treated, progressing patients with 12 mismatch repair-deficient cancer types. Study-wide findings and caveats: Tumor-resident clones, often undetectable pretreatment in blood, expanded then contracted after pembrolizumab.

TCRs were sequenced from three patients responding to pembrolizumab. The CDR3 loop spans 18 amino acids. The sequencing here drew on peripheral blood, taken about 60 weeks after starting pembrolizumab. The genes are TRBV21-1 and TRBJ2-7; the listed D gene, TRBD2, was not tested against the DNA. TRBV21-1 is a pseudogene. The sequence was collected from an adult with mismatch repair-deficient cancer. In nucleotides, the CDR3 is TGTGCCAGCAGCAAAGTTTCTTTCTGGGCTAGCGCCGCGTTGGTGCAGTACTTC. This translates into CASSKVSFWASAALVQYF.